This T cell receptor beta chain appears in the sequencing data of a study of T cells after yellow fever vaccination. Findings and caveats of the study: Subsequent booster samples again held most clones from primary vaccination (around 96% CD4, 85% to 90% CD8). The secondary response was weaker but peaked faster, day 5 versus 15. Overlap between CD4 and CD8 compartments was detected for a small share of clonotypes.

This clonotype was detected ten times or more. The antigen is undetermined. TCR cDNA, made by 5'RACE template switching, carried an added universal primer site and UMIs. MiXCR, applied by TCRdb to the 5' RACE reads, yields one record per CDR3 protein. The table lists 300,000 to 350,000 distinct CDR3 sequences, approximately 3.9% of them singletons. V gave up 6 bases and J gave up 1 base; unmatched junction bases: 8. This CDR3 is 14 amino acids long. Germline V gene data show CDR1 as DFQATT and CDR2 as SNEGSKA (reference sequence). The chain couples TRBV20-1 to TRBJ2-5; TRBD1 aligns across 7 bases. The sequence was collected from a man between 18 and 35 years old who received the YFV17D yellow fever vaccine. Here the sequenced sample was PBMCs, taken 5 days after the yellow fever booster vaccination. The CDR3 is CSARDSLFQETQYF. The CDR3 coding sequence is TGCAGTGCCAGGGACAGCTTATTCCAAGAGACCCAGTACTTC.